Below, 20 T cell receptor beta chains from the same sample are listed, as sequenced in a study of T cells after yellow fever vaccination. One entry per CDR3 protein, called by TCRdb with MiXCR from the 5' RACE reads. The sample holds a few hundred thousand distinct CDR3 sequences, 8.7% seen once. Here the sequenced sample was CD4+ T cells sorted from PBMCs, taken 5 days after the yellow fever booster vaccination. Every receptor here comes from a young man who received the YFV17D yellow fever vaccine.

This rearrangement joins TRBV28 to TRBJ1-4; tentative D call: TRBD1 (6 bases). The CDR3 runs 16 residues. Germline CDR1 reads MDHEN; CDR2 reads SYDVKM. Trimming shortened V by 6 bases and J by 3 bases, and 17 bases separated the two germline ends. CDR3 loop: CASSYRVSVSNEKLFF. The CDR3 bases are TGTGCCAGCAGCTACAGGGTGTCTGTCTCTAATGAAAAACTGTTTTTT.

A few counts support this clonotype. This sequence joins TRBV5-1 and TRBJ2-2; 8 bases map to TRBD1. Per germline, CDR1 SGHRS and CDR2 YFSETQ. With V trimmed by 0 bases and J by 6 bases, 4 bases remained unmatched. CDR3 length: 15 amino acids. The CDR3 is CASSLVTGEAGELFF. CDR3 DNA sequence: TGCGCCAGCAGCTTGGTGACAGGGGAAGCCGGGGAGCTGTTTTTT.

This clonotype occurred a few times. This chain joins TRBV7-3 and TRBJ2-2, with 8 positions matching TRBD1. The CDR3 is 16 amino acids. The ends lost 5 bases at V and 2 bases at J; junction bases unmatched: 7. The germline CDR1 and CDR2 sequences are SGHTA and FQGTGA. In nucleotides, the CDR3 is TGTGCCAGCAGCCCCAACGGACAGGGCAACACCGGGGAGCTGTTTTTT. It encodes CASSPNGQGNTGELFF.

V and J are TRBV5-4 and TRBJ2-7, with TRBD1 identical over 8 bases. This CDR3 has 13 residues. Germline CDR1 SGHNT, CDR2 YYREEE (reference sequence). The J segment lost 3 bases and the V segment lost 3 bases, leaving 2 bases of the junction unmatched. The CDR3, as DNA: TGTGCCAGCAGCTGGACAGGGCTCTACGAGCAGTACTTC. Translated, it gives CASSWTGLYEQYF.

V usage is TRBV18 and J usage is TRBJ2-7; TRBD1 agrees at 9 bases. With 5 bases clipped from V and 0 bases from J, the junction kept 5 bases outside the gene matches. Germline CDR1 is KGHSH and CDR2 is LQKENI. This CDR3 is built from 15 residues. CDR3 loop: CASSTGTGSSYEQYF. The CDR3 coding sequence is TGTGCCAGCTCAACCGGGACAGGGAGCTCCTACGAGCAGTACTTC.

This clonotype was counted a few times. V and J are TRBV5-1 and TRBJ2-5; no reliable D call. This CDR3 is 10 amino acids long. Trimming removed 7 bases at V and 5 bases at J, with 6 bases between. Germline V gene sequence: CDR1 SGHRS, CDR2 YFSETQ. The CDR3 nucleotides read TGCGCCAGCTTATTTGAGACCCAGTACTTC. Translation: CASLFETQYF. The whole variable domain, filled in from reference TRBV5-1 and TRBJ2-5, reads KAGVTQTPRYLIKTRGQQVTLSCSPISGHRSVSWYQQTPGQGLQFLFEYFSETQRNKGNFPGRFSGRQFSNSRSEMNVSTLELGDSALYLCASLFETQYFGPGTRLLVL.

The sample holds many counts of this clonotype. The rearrangement joins TRBV7-2 to TRBJ2-2, with D unresolved. Trimming took 6 bases from V and 7 from J, leaving 12 bases between them. In germline, CDR1 is SGHTA, CDR2 FQGNSA. The CDR3 has 13 residues. The CDR3 DNA sequence: TGTGCCAGCAGTTCATTCGAGTACGGGGAGCTGTTTTTT. It yields the protein CASSSFEYGELFF.

This clonotype was observed many times. The chain joins TRBV5-5 to TRBJ2-2, with D perhaps TRBD1 (6 bases). Trimming left V 2 bases short and J 5 bases short, with 10 bases between. There are 14 residues in the CDR3. Germline lookup yields CDR1 SGHKS and CDR2 YYEKEE (reference sequence). The CDR3 DNA sequence: TGTGCCAGCAGCTTATGGACAGATACCGGGGAGCTGTTTTTT. Its translation is CASSLWTDTGELFF. The entire variable domain, with the rest obtained from reference TRBV5-5 and TRBJ2-2, is as follows: DAGVTQSPTHLIKTRGQQVTLRCSPISGHKSVSWYQQVLGQGPQFIFQYYEKEERGRGNFPDRFSARQFPNYSSELNVNALLLGDSALYLCASSLWTDTGELFFGEGSRLTVL.

This clonotype was recorded a few times. The chain is built from TRBV20-1 and TRBJ1-2; the D is unclear. The CDR3 is 13 amino acids. In germline, CDR1 is DFQATT, CDR2 SNEGSKA (reference sequence). With 1 base removed from V and 5 bases from J, the gap between germline ends came to 11 bases. The CDR3 DNA is TGCAGTGCTAGAGGGTCTACCCTATATGGCTACACCTTC. Residues: CSARGSTLYGYTF.

V gene TRBV7-3 combines with J gene TRBJ1-6; the match to TRBD1 covers 7 bases. The CDR3 is made up of 14 amino acids. Per the germline V gene, CDR1 is SGHTA and CDR2 is FQGTGA. J gave up 7 bases and V 3 bases, and 3 bases lay outside the gene matches. Written as DNA, the CDR3 is TGTGCCAGCAGCTTCAGGGGGTCGAATTCACCCCTCCACTTT. Residues: CASSFRGSNSPLHF.

The chain employs TRBV20-1 and TRBJ2-4; perhaps TRBD1 as D (6 bases). This CDR3 has 13 residues. Trimming removed 3 bases at V and 5 bases at J, with 11 bases between. The germline V gene encodes CDR1 DFQATT and CDR2 SNEGSKA (reference sequence). The CDR3 DNA reads as TGCAGTGCTAGGAAAGAGGGGGAAAACATTCAGTACTTC. It encodes CSARKEGENIQYF.

The chain recombines TRBV5-1 with TRBJ2-5; D gene ambiguous. Germline V gives CDR1 SGHRS, CDR2 YFSETQ. V lost 0 bases to trimming and J lost 4 bases, with 10 bases between them. This CDR3 region has 14 residues. CDR3 amino acids: CASSLAVGPETQYF. The CDR3 DNA reads as TGCGCCAGCAGCTTGGCAGTGGGCCCAGAGACCCAGTACTTC.

This clonotype was recorded at least ten times. V usage is TRBV7-2 and J usage is TRBJ2-7; D is undetermined. CDR3 length equals 13 residues. Germline CDR1 SGHTA, CDR2 FQGNSA. V dropped 5 bases and J dropped 3 bases, with 11 bases sitting between them. The CDR3 DNA reads TGTGCCAGCAGCGCTGACGGGTTCTACGAGCAGTACGTC. It specifies CASSADGFYEQYV.

V is TRBV2 and J is TRBJ1-6; D remains ambiguous. V lost 7 bases to trimming and J lost 6 bases, with 10 bases between them. Germline V gene data show CDR1 as SNHLY and CDR2 as FYNNEI. The CDR3 contains 13 residues. CDR3 in amino acids: CASIPSLNSPLHF. CDR3 DNA: TGTGCCAGCATCCCATCCCTTAATTCACCCCTCCACTTT. Using reference TRBV2 and TRBJ1-6 for the parts outside the CDR3, the full variable domain is EPEVTQTPSHQVTQMGQEVILRCVPISNHLYFYWYRQILGQKVEFLVSFYNNEISEKSEIFDDQFSVERPDGSNFTLKIRSTKLEDSAMYFCASIPSLNSPLHFGNGTRLTVT.

This clonotype showed up just a few times. CDR3 sequence reads: CASSFSGTGGGELFF. For the CDR3, the DNA is TGCGCCAGCAGTTTTTCCGGGACAGGTGGCGGGGAGCTGTTTTTT. V gene TRBV5-1 combines with J gene TRBJ2-2, with 8 bases identical to TRBD1. The germline gives CDR1 SGHRS, CDR2 YFSETQ. With V trimmed by 5 bases and J by 7 bases, 10 bases remained unmatched. The CDR3 covers 15 residues.

This clonotype has a count of ten or more. The gene calls are TRBV6-2 or TRBV6-3 and TRBJ2-3; unclear D gene. V lost 8 bases, J lost 4 bases, and 10 bases lay in between. Germline CDR1 MNHEY, CDR2 SVGEGT. The CDR3 spans 12 residues. In DNA form, the CDR3 reads TGTGCCAGCTCGAGTCGATCAGATACGCAGTATTTT. This codes for CASSSRSDTQYF.

This chain joins TRBV4-1 and TRBJ2-1, with 9 positions matching TRBD2. Germline V gives CDR1 MGHRA, CDR2 YSYEKL. The CDR3 extends over 18 amino acids. With V trimmed by 0 bases and J by 1 base, 7 bases remained unmatched. The CDR3 nucleotides read TGCGCCAGCAGCCAAGATTCGGGTCTAGCGGGGTCCTACAATGAGCAGTTCTTC. This codes for CASSQDSGLAGSYNEQFF.

This clonotype came up many times. The rearrangement uses TRBV12-3 or TRBV12-4 and TRBJ1-1, with TRBD1 matching 7 bases. The length of the CDR3 is 15 residues. The trim removed 6 bases at V and 4 bases at J, leaving 11 bases unmatched. CDR3 nucleotide sequence: TGTGCCAGCAGGTCCGGGACAGCCCTTTCCACTGAAGCTTTCTTT. The encoded protein is CASRSGTALSTEAFF.

The gene calls are TRBV5-1 and TRBJ2-3, with 11 bases matching TRBD2. CDR1 is SGHRS and CDR2 is YFSETQ in the germline V gene. The CDR3 has 15 amino acids. V gave up 0 bases and J gave up 7 bases; unmatched junction bases: 4. CDR3 coding DNA: TGCGCCAGCAGCTTGGGCACTAGCGGGGGTAATACGCAGTATTTT. Translation gives CASSLGTSGGNTQYF.

Ten or more counts support this clonotype. V usage is TRBV7-9 and J usage is TRBJ1-2; D possibly corresponds to TRBD1 (5 bases). Germline V gives CDR1 SEHNR, CDR2 FQNEAQ (reference sequence). V lost 7 bases, J lost 8 bases, and 20 bases lay in between. This CDR3 is built from 14 residues. DNA of the CDR3: TGTGCCAGCACCATCACCGGGACCTTAGGCGGCTACACCTTC. The encoded protein is CASTITGTLGGYTF.